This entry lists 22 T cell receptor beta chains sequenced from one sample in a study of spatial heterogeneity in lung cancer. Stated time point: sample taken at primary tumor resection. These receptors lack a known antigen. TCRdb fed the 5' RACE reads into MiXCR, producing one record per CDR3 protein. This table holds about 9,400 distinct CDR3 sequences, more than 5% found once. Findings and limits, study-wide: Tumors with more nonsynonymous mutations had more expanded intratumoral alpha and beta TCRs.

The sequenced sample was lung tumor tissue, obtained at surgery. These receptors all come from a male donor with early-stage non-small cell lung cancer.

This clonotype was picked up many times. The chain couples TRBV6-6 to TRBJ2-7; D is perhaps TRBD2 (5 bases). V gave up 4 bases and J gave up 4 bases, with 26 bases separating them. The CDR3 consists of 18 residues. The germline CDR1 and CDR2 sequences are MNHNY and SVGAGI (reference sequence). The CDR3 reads CASSSHLPTNGKGYEQYF. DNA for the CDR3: TGTGCCAGCAGTTCCCACCTCCCGACGAACGGGAAAGGATACGAGCAGTACTTC.

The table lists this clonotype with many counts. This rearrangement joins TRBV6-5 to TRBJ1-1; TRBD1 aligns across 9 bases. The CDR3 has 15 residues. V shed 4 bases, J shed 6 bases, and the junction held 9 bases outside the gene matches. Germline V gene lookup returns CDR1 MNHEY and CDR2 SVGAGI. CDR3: CASSLSSQGAAEAFF. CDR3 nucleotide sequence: TGTGCCAGCAGTTTGTCTTCACAGGGGGCGGCTGAAGCTTTCTTT.

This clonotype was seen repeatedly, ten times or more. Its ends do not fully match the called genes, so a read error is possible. This chain's CDR3 is CASSLALGRGANVLTF. For the CDR3, the DNA is TGTGCTAGCAGCTTAGCGCTAGGGAGGGGGGCCAACGTCCTGACTTTC. The J gene is TRBJ2-6, the V gene TRBV7-2, with a weak D call TRBD2 (6 bases). Germline CDR1 reads SGHTA; CDR2 reads FQGNSA. The CDR3 loop spans 16 amino acids. Full variable domain (missing parts from reference TRBV7-2 and TRBJ2-6): GAGVSQSPSNKVTEKGKDVELRCDPISGHTALYWYRQSLGQGLEFLIYFQGNSAPDKSGLPSDRFSAERTGGSVSTLTIQRTQQEDSAVYLCASSLALGRGANVLTFGAGSRLTVL.

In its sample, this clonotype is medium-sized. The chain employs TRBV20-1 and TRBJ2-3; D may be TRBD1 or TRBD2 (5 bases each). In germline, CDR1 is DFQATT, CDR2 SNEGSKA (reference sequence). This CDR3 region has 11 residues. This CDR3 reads CGGGFTDTQYF. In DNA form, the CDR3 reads TGCGGTGGGGGATTCACAGATACGCAGTATTTT.

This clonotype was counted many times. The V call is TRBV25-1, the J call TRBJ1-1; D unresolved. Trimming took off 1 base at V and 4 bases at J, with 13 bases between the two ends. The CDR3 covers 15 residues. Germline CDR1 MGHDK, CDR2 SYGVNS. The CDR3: CASSEWGGRGTEAFF. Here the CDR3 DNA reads TGTGCCAGCAGTGAATGGGGAGGGCGGGGCACTGAAGCTTTCTTT.

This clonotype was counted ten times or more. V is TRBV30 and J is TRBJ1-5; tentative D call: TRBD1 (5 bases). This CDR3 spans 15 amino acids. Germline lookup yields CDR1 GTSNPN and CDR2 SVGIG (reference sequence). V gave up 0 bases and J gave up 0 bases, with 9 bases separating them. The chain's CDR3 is CAWSVRGTSNQPQHF. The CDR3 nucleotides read TGTGCCTGGAGTGTACGGGGCACTAGCAATCAGCCCCAGCATTTT.

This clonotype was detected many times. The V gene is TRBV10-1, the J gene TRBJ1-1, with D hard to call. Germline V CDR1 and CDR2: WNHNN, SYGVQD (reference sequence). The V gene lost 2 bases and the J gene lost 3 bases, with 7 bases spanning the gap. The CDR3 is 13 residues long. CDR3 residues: CASSEQAYTEAFF. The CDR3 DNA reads TGCGCCAGCAGTGAGCAAGCGTACACTGAAGCTTTCTTT.

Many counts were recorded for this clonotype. The CDR3 region has the DNA TGTGCCAGCAGTTTCGGGGACAGGGGCTTCGGGGAGACCCAGTACTTC. Its translation is CASSFGDRGFGETQYF. The J gene is TRBJ2-5, the V gene TRBV12-3 or TRBV12-4; 10 positions match TRBD1. The CDR3 loop spans 16 amino acids. The trim removed 3 bases at V and 5 bases at J, leaving 9 bases unmatched.

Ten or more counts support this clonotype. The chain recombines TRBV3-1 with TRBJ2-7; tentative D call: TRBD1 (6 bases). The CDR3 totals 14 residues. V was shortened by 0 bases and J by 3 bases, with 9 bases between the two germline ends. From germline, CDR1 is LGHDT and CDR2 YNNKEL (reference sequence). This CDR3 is CASSQDADSYEQYV. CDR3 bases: TGTGCCAGCAGCCAAGATGCGGACAGCTACGAGCAGTACGTC.

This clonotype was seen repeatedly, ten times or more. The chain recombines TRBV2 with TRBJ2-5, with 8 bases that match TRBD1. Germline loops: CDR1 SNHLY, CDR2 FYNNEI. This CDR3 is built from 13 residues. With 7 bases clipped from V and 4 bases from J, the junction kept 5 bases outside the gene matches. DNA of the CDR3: TGTGCCAGCACGCCCGGACAGGGAGAGACCCAGTACTTC. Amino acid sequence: CASTPGQGETQYF.

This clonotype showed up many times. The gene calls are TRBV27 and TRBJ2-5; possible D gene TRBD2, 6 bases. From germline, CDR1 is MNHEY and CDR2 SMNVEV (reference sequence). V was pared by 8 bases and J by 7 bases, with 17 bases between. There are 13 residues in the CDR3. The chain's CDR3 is CASSPGPAGTQYF. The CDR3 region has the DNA TGTGCCAGCTCCCCAGGTCCAGCGGGGACCCAGTACTTC.

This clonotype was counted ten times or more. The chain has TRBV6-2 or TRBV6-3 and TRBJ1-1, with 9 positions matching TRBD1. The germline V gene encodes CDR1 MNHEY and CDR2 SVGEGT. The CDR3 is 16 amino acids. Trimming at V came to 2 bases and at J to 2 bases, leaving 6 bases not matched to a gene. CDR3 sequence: CASSYGGTGPNTEAFF. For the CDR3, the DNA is TGTGCCAGCAGTTACGGGGGGACAGGGCCTAACACTGAAGCTTTCTTT.

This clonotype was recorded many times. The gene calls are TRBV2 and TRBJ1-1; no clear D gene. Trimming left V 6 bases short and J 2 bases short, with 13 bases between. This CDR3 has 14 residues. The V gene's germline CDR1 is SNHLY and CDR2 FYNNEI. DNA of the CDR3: TGTGCCAGCAGGCCCGACGGCCATAACACTGAAGCTTTCTTT. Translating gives CASRPDGHNTEAFF.

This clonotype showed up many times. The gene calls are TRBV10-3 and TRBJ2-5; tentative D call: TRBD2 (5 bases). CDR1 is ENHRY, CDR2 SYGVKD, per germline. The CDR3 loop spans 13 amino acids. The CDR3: CAIATQDKETQYF. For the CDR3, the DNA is TGTGCTATAGCGACCCAGGATAAAGAGACCCAGTACTTC.

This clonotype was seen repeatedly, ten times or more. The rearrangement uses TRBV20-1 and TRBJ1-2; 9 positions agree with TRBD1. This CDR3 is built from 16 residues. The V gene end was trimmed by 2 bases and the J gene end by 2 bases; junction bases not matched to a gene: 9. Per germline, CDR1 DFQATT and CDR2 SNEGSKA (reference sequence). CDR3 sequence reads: CSARIHRGLANYGYTF. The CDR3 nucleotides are TGCAGTGCTAGAATACACAGGGGGCTAGCAAACTATGGCTACACCTTC.

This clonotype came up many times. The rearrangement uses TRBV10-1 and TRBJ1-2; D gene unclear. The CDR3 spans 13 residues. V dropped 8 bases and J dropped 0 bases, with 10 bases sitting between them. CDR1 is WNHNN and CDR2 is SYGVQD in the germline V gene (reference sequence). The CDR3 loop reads CASRRAANYGYTF. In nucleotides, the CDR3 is TGCGCCAGCCGGAGGGCTGCTAACTATGGCTACACCTTC.

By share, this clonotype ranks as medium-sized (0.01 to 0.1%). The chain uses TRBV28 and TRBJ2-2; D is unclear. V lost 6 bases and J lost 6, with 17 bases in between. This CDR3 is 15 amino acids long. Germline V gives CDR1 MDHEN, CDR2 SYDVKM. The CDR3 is CASRLPSAGAGELFF. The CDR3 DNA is TGTGCCAGCAGACTACCCTCCGCCGGCGCCGGGGAGCTGTTTTTT.

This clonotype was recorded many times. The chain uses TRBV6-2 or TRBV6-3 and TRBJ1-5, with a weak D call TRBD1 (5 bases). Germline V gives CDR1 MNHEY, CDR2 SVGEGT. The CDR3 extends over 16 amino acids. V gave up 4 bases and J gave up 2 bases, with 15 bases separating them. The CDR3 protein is CASSWGLLAGNQPQHF. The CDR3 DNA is TGTGCCAGCAGTTGGGGCCTCTTAGCGGGCAATCAGCCCCAGCATTTT.

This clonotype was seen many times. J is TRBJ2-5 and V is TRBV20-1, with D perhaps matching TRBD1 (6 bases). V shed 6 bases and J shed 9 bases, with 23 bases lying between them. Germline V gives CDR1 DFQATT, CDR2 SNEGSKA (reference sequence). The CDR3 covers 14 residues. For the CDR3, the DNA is TGCAGTGCAAAAAACAGGGCAAGATGGGTGGCCCAGTACTTC. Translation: CSAKNRARWVAQYF.

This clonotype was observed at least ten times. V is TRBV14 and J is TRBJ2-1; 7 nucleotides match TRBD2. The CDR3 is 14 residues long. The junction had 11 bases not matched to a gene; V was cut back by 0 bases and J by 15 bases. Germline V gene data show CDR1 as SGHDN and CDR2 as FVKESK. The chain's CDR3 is CASSQDVSPGRMFF. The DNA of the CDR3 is TGTGCCAGCAGCCAAGACGTGTCGCCCGGGAGGATGTTCTTC. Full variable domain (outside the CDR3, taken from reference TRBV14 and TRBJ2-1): EAGVTQFPSHSVIEKGQTVTLRCDPISGHDNLYWYRRVMGKEIKFLLHFVKESKQDESGMPNNRFLAERTGGTYSTLKVQPAELEDSGVYFCASSQDVSPGRMFFGPGTRLTVL.

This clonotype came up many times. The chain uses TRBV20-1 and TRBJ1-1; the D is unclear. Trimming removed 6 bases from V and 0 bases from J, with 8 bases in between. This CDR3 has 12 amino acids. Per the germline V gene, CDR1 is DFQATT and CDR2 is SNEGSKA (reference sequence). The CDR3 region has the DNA TGCAGTGCCACCGCCATGAACACTGAAGCTTTCTTT. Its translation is CSATAMNTEAFF.

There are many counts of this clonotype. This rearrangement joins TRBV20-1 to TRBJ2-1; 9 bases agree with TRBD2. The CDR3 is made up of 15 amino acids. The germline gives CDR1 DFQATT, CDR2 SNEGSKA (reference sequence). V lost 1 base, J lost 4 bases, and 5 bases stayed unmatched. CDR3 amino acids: CSARVAGVLYNEQFF. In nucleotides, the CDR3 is TGCAGTGCTAGAGTAGCGGGAGTTTTGTACAATGAGCAGTTCTTC.